These T cell receptor beta chains were read from a single sample in a study of shared clonotypes between healthy human individuals. Libraries were prepared by immunoSEQ multiplex PCR; TCRdb keeps only in-frame clonotypes and omits some of them. The sample has about 710,000 clones, around 70% seen once. Sequenced sample: memory CD4+ T cells sorted from blood. The receptors derive from a woman between 25 and 40 years old in good health. The CDR3 runs from the conserved cysteine through the conserved F or W. The D gene is left open where the match is weak. Size is stated for part of the rows, as once, few or many counts, or as a class when the clone is expanded.

>few|TRBD2|TRBJ2-1|TRBV9
TGTGCCAGCAGCCCGGGACTAGCGGGAGTTTACAATGAGCAGTTCTTC
CASSPGLAGVYNEQFF
>NA|NA|TRBJ2-7|TRBV6-6
TGTGCCAGCAGGGAGGGTAACTACGAGCAGTACTTC
CASREGNYEQYF
>NA|NA|TRBJ1-1|TRBV7-3
TGTGCCAGCAGCGGTCAGGGGATGGACACTGAAGCTTTCTTT
CASSGQGMDTEAFF
>once|TRBD1|TRBJ1-2|TRBV11-2
TGTGCCAGCAGCCCCCAGGGGGACTATGGCTACACCTTC
CASSPQGDYGYTF
>NA|TRBD1|TRBJ2-3|TRBV18
TGTGCCAGCTCTCGCCGGGACAGGGAGCAGTATTTT
CASSRRDREQYF
>NA|NA|TRBJ1-4|TRBV18
TGTGCCAGCTCACCGAACCGGGACGGCGGTGAAAAACTGTTTTTT
CASSPNRDGGEKLFF
>many|TRBD1|TRBJ2-6|TRBV2
TGTGCCAGCAGTGAAGCGCAGGGGGTTGTATCTGGGGCCAACGTCCTGACTTTC
CASSEAQGVVSGANVLTF
>NA|NA|TRBJ2-7|TRBV19
TGTGCCAGTAGTATACTTCCCGGCCGAGCCTACGAGCAGTACTTC
CASSILPGRAYEQYF
>NA|NA|TRBJ2-5|TRBV6-1
TGTGCCAGCAGTGTCTTGGACGGGAGTGAGACCCAGTACTTC
CASSVLDGSETQYF
>NA|NA|TRBJ1-4|TRBV9
TGTGCCAGCAGCCAGGGGATCGCTAATGAAAAACTGTTTTTT
CASSQGIANEKLFF
>NA|TRBD1|TRBJ1-3|TRBV5-1
TGCGCCAGCAGCCTCCACGCGATAGGGGGCTTGTCGGGAAACACCATATATTTT
CASSLHAIGGLSGNTIYF
>NA|TRBD1|TRBJ2-2|TRBV28
TGTGCCAGCAGTTTATGGGACAGGGAGAACACCGGGGAGCTGTTTTTT
CASSLWDRENTGELFF
>few|TRBD2|TRBJ2-2|TRBV9
TGTGCCAGCAGCGCCTTAGCGGGGACGAACACCGGGGAGCTGTTTTTT
CASSALAGTNTGELFF
>NA|NA|TRBJ2-6|TRBV25-1
TGTGCCAGCAGTCCTCAAATCTCTGGGGCCAACGTCCTGACTTTC
CASSPQISGANVLTF
>NA|NA|TRBJ2-5|TRBV18
TGTGCCAGCTCCCAACAGCTGAAAGAGACCCAGTACTTC
CASSQQLKETQYF
>once|NA|TRBJ1-4|TRBV2
TGTGCCAGCACCATCCAGGACCAGCCTAATGAAAAACTGTTTTTT
CASTIQDQPNEKLFF
>few|TRBD1|TRBJ1-2|TRBV19
TGTGCCAGTAGCCGACCCGGACAGGGGTTACGCGGCTACACCTTC
CASSRPGQGLRGYTF
>NA|NA|TRBJ1-5|TRBV29-1
TGCAGCGGTGATCCATATCCCCCGGAATATAGCAATCAGCCCCAGCATTTT
CSGDPYPPEYSNQPQHF
>NA|NA|TRBJ1-1|TRBV6-5
TGTGCCAGCAGTCGAGTCCGGGACACTGAAGCTTTCTTT
CASSRVRDTEAFF
>NA|NA|TRBJ2-7|TRBV5-1
TGCGCCAGCAGCTTGCAACAGGGTAGCGAGCAGTACTTC
CASSLQQGSEQYF
>NA|TRBD2|TRBJ2-5|TRBV18
TGTGCCAGCTCACCGAGGACTAGTCAAGAGACCCAGTACTTC
CASSPRTSQETQYF
>NA|NA|TRBJ2-1|TRBV4-2
TGTGCCAGCAGCTCCCACGGAGCGGCCCTTACCTACAATGAGCAGTTCTTC
CASSSHGAALTYNEQFF
>few|NA|TRBJ1-5|TRBV28
TGTGCCAGCAGTTCCCCCACAGGGAAGTACGAGCCCCAGCATTTT
CASSSPTGKYEPQHF
>few|NA|TRBJ2-7|TRBV28
TGTGCCAGCAGTAGTCAGCTGACCTACGAGCAGTACTTC
CASSSQLTYEQYF
>NA|TRBD1|TRBJ2-1|TRBV11-1
TGTGCCAGCAGCTACGGACAGGGTCTAACTGAGCAGTTCTTC
CASSYGQGLTEQFF
>many|TRBD1|TRBJ1-4|TRBV5-4
TGTGCCAGCAGCAGTACAGGGGGCGGGGAAAAACTGTTTTTT
CASSSTGGGEKLFF
>once|NA|TRBJ1-2|TRBV7-9
TGTGCCAGCAGCTCTGATACAGGGATCTATGGCTACACCTTC
CASSSDTGIYGYTF
>NA|TRBD2|TRBJ2-1|TRBV28
TGTGCCAGCAGTTTATGGGCCGCGGATTGGGGTAGCGGGAGCCGGAATGAGCAGTTCTTC
CASSLWAADWGSGSRNEQFF
>NA|NA|TRBJ1-1|TRBV6-6
TGTGCCAGTCGACAGTTGAACACTGAAGCTTTCTTT
CASRQLNTEAFF
>once|NA|TRBJ1-3|TRBV28
TGTGCCAGCAGTCGGGGGGTCACGGAATTAACTGGAAACACCATATATTTT
CASSRGVTELTGNTIYF
>NA|TRBD1|TRBJ2-2|TRBV30
TGTGCCTGCCCCGAGGGGACAGGGGGCACCGGGGAGCTGTTTTTT
CACPEGTGGTGELFF
>NA|TRBD1|TRBJ1-1|TRBV18
TGTGCCAGCTCACTCACCTCAGGGGGCAAAGCTGAAGCTTTCTTT
CASSLTSGGKAEAFF
>NA|NA|TRBJ2-3|TRBV2
TGTGCCAGCAGTGAAACCCCCCTGGACCGCGGTACGCAGTATTTT
CASSETPLDRGTQYF
>NA|NA|TRBJ1-1|TRBV7-9
TGTGCCAGCAGCTCAAGGGCGGGGATGAACACTGAAGCTTTCTTT
CASSSRAGMNTEAFF
>NA|TRBD2|TRBJ2-7|TRBV5-1
TGCGCCAGCAGCCTCCGGACGGCGGGGGACGGCTACGAGCAGTACTTC
CASSLRTAGDGYEQYF
>many|NA|TRBJ2-3|TRBV7-9
TGTGCCAGCAGCCAGGGACCGCATTTCGATACGCAGTATTTT
CASSQGPHFDTQYF
>NA|NA|TRBJ2-5|TRBV7-7
TGTGCCAGCAGCTTGGCGATCCAAGAGACCCAGTACTTC
CASSLAIQETQYF
>few|TRBD1|TRBJ2-5|TRBV18
TGTGCCAGCTCACCACGACAGGGACGGGAAGAGACCCAGTACTTC
CASSPRQGREETQYF
>once|TRBD2|TRBJ2-3|TRBV11-2
TGTGCCAGCAGCGTCAGACTAGCGGGGTCTACGCAGTATTTT
CASSVRLAGSTQYF
>NA|NA|TRBJ1-5|TRBV28
TGTGCCAGCAGTTTAAACGTCGCCGGGAAAAATCAGCCCCAGCATTTT
CASSLNVAGKNQPQHF
>NA|NA|TRBJ2-7|TRBV11-3
TGTGCCAGCAGCTTAGGCGGATCGCTCTACGAGCAGTACTTC
CASSLGGSLYEQYF
>NA|TRBD2|TRBJ2-5|TRBV6-1
TGTGCCAGCAGTGGCATAGCGGGAGGCCTGGACAAGACCCAGTACTTC
CASSGIAGGLDKTQYF
>NA|NA|TRBJ2-5|TRBV6-5
TGTGCCAGCAGTTACTCGATTCTCCAAGAGACCCAGTACTTC
CASSYSILQETQYF
>NA|NA|TRBJ2-3|TRBV6-1
TGTGCCAGCAAACGCCTCAGAGATACGCAGTATTTT
CASKRLRDTQYF
>NA|TRBD1|TRBJ1-6|TRBV30
TGTGCCTGGAGTGTACCAGGGGGCGCTTATAATTCACCCCTCCACTTT
CAWSVPGGAYNSPLHF
>NA|NA|TRBJ2-4|TRBV2
TGTGCCAGCAGCGGGGGTCACATTCAGTACTTC
CASSGGHIQYF